The entry that follows covers one T cell receptor (beta chain) sequence. Its antigen is undetermined. The PCR ran on 60 Vbeta and 13 Jbeta primers. Assay: immunoSEQ multiplex PCR; the TCRdb copy retains only in-frame clones and omits some. The table shows around 200,000 clones, with about 80% occurring only once. The data are from a study of cytomegalovirus exposure and HLA in healthy donors. For the study at large: Ancestry clustering placed about 86% of around 400 genotyped donors in the Caucasian-associated cluster.

The CDR3 length is 16 residues. V lost 3 bases and J 0 bases, leaving 12 bases between the germline ends. CDR1 and CDR2 from the germline V gene are ENHRY and SYGVKD. Regarding the study as a whole: TCR beta chains numbering under 200 were designated cytomegalovirus-associated. Among immune exposure information, only CMV serostatus was available. V- and J-gene trimming of TCR beta was linked (in a later analysis) to a missense DCLRE1C variant.

This TCR came from a man aged 40-49 years in good health and CMV-seronegative. Sequencing was carried out using PBMCs. The chain combines TRBV10-3 with TRBJ1-3; D is unclear. The CDR3 region is CAISEVGPSSGNTIYF. CDR3 nucleotides: TGTGCCATCAGTGAAGTTGGGCCGAGCTCTGGAAACACCATATATTTT.